These T cell receptor beta chains were read from a single sample in a study of cytomegalovirus exposure and HLA in healthy donors. Profiled with immunoSEQ multiplex PCR; TCRdb holds only in-frame clones, not every one. The table records over 110,000 clones, 82% of them present only once. The sample consisted of PBMCs. The receptors come from a male donor in good health and CMV-seronegative. Each CDR3 is given with its conserved first and last residue.

J gene | V gene | CDR3 protein
TRBJ2-1 | TRBV9 | CASTRRESYNEQFF
TRBJ1-4 | TRBV18 | CASSPRRSGVGTEESF
TRBJ1-4 | TRBV28 | CASSSPATNEKLFF
TRBJ2-3 | TRBV5-4 | CASSLASSGNPDTQYF
TRBJ2-3 | TRBV5-1 | CASSLDSSPDTQYF
TRBJ2-2 | TRBV29-1 | CSVEDLGSTLTNTGELFF
TRBJ1-1 | TRBV19 | CAARVGGNTEAFF
TRBJ1-5 | TRBV2 | CASRLEMASNQPQHF
TRBJ2-1 | TRBV27 | CASTNHRVGSSYNEQFF
TRBJ2-5 | TRBV5-1 | CASSLGGEREGQETQYF
TRBJ2-1 | TRBV6-1 | CASLAGGGYEQFF
TRBJ1-5 | TRBV29-1 | CSVEETGGNQPQHF
TRBJ1-2 | TRBV7-2 | CATRQPSIYGYTF
TRBJ1-6 | TRBV4-3 | CASSQADRDNSPLHF
TRBJ2-7 | TRBV11-3 | CASSLAGTGSNEQYF
TRBJ2-1 | TRBV6-1 | CASSERTGRQFF
TRBJ2-3 | TRBV5-1 | CASSERDRGDTQYF
TRBJ2-2 | TRBV14 | CASSPLAGDNTGELFF